One sample yielded the 4 T cell receptor beta chains listed below, sequenced in a study of blood T cell repertoires in COVID-19. Only in-frame clones appear in the TCRdb table, and some are missing; sequencing was by immunoSEQ multiplex PCR. The sample lists under 150,000 clones; roughly 88% were seen once. The sequenced sample consisted of peripheral blood. Every receptor here comes from a woman aged 70-85 years who had recovered from COVID-19.

This clone was seen a few times. V usage is TRBV4-2 and J usage is TRBJ2-7; 8 bases align to TRBD2. The CDR3 is 14 residues long. From germline, CDR1 is LGHNA and CDR2 YNFKEQ. J was trimmed by 5 bases and V by 6 bases; bases with no gene match: 9. The DNA of the CDR3 is TGTGCCAGCAGTCCTTGGGCGGGGGGAGACGAGCAGTACTTC. It yields the protein CASSPWAGGDEQYF.

CDR3 in DNA: TGTGCCAGCAGTCCCCCCAGCGGCGGGCCGCCCTACGAGCAGTACTTC. Translation gives CASSPPSGGPPYEQYF. The rearrangement uses TRBV27 and TRBJ2-7, with D possibly TRBD2 on 5 matching bases. The CDR3 totals 16 residues. Germline CDR1 MNHEY, CDR2 SMNVEV (reference sequence). Trimming took off 5 bases at V and 2 bases at J, with 19 bases between the two ends.

This chain connects TRBV11-2 to TRBJ1-2; possible D gene TRBD1, 6 bases. In germline, CDR1 is SGHAT, CDR2 FQNNGV. The CDR3 runs 14 residues. Trimming pared 3 bases from V and 2 bases from J, leaving 10 bases between. The CDR3, as DNA: TGTGCCAGCAGCTTGCAGGGGCCCAACTATGGCTACACCTTC. It codes for CASSLQGPNYGYTF.

The genes are TRBV9 and TRBJ2-6, with a weak D call TRBD1 (6 bases). V was trimmed by 1 base and J by 0 bases, leaving 11 bases between them. The germline CDR1 and CDR2 sequences are SGDLS and YYNGEE. The CDR3 runs to 17 residues. DNA of the CDR3: TGTGCCAGCAGCGTATACAGGGTTGTCTCTGGGGCCAACGTCCTGACTTTC. It translates to CASSVYRVVSGANVLTF.